One sample yielded the 24 T cell receptor beta chains listed below, sequenced in a study of blood T cell repertoires in COVID-19. Assay used: immunoSEQ multiplex PCR; TCRdb lists only in-frame clones, some missing. The sample contains around 150,000 clones, roughly four fifths of which appear only once. Material: peripheral blood. These receptors were obtained from a man between 60 and 75 years old with active or convalescent COVID-19.

This chain connects TRBV19 to TRBJ1-4; TRBD1 might be the D (6 bases). The V end lost 5 bases, the J end lost 8 bases, and 18 bases lay between the germline ends. The CDR3 has 15 amino acids. The germline V gene encodes CDR1 LNHDA and CDR2 SQIVND (reference sequence). The CDR3 sequence is CASSSRGSVEEKLFF. The CDR3 DNA reads TGTGCCAGTAGTTCGAGGGGGTCTGTTGAAGAAAAACTGTTTTTT.

This clone was recorded only once. The chain combines TRBV19 with TRBJ1-5; D uncertain. The CDR3 is 12 amino acids. Trimming removed 3 bases from V and 5 bases from J, with 5 bases in between. Germline V gives CDR1 LNHDA, CDR2 SQIVND (reference sequence). CDR3 DNA: TGTGCCAGTAGTATGAGGTATCAGCCCCAGCATTTT. It yields the protein CASSMRYQPQHF.

This chain links TRBV5-6 with TRBJ1-5; no clear D. The CDR3 loop spans 14 amino acids. Trimming shortened V by 3 bases and J by 4 bases, and 11 bases separated the two germline ends. Germline lookup yields CDR1 SGHDT and CDR2 YYEEEE. The CDR3 DNA follows: TGTGCCAGCAGCTGGGGAGTGGGGAATCAGCCCCAGCATTTT. Amino acids: CASSWGVGNQPQHF.

The V and J genes are TRBV28 and TRBJ1-2; TRBD1 agrees at 8 bases. Germline V gene data show CDR1 as MDHEN and CDR2 as SYDVKM. With 5 bases clipped from V and 4 bases from J, the junction kept 15 bases outside the gene matches. This CDR3 is built from 17 residues. The CDR3 reads CASSPHKTGERSYGYTF. CDR3 in DNA: TGTGCCAGCAGTCCCCACAAGACAGGGGAGAGGAGCTATGGCTACACCTTC.

The sample holds one count of this clone. V is TRBV7-7 and J is TRBJ2-5; 7 bases map to TRBD1. The J segment lost 5 bases and the V segment lost 5 bases, leaving 11 bases of the junction unmatched. The germline V gene encodes CDR1 SSHAT and CDR2 FNYEAQ (reference sequence). The CDR3 loop spans 15 amino acids. CDR3 DNA: TGTGCCAGCAGCCTCCTAAGGGGGCCACAGGAGACCCAGTACTTC. This codes for CASSLLRGPQETQYF.

This clone was observed once. This chain connects TRBV19 to TRBJ2-6, with 11 bases aligning to TRBD1. Looked up from germline, CDR1 is LNHDA and CDR2 is SQIVND (reference sequence). The CDR3 totals 18 residues. Unmatched junction bases numbered 8, after V lost 3 bases and J lost 4 bases. DNA of the CDR3: TGTGCCAGTAGTATTTCGGGACAGGGGGGATCAGGGGCCAACGTCCTGACTTTC. Its protein is CASSISGQGGSGANVLTF.

The chain joins TRBV5-1 to TRBJ2-7; no firm D call. The V gene's germline CDR1 is SGHRS and CDR2 YFSETQ. The CDR3 has 14 amino acids. With 0 bases removed from V and 0 bases from J, the gap between germline ends came to 7 bases. The CDR3 DNA reads TGCGCCAGCAGCTTGGGCTGGAGCTCCTACGAGCAGTACTTC. Protein: CASSLGWSSYEQYF.

The gene calls are TRBV11-3 and TRBJ2-1; TRBD2 might be the D (7 bases). Trimming cost V 5 bases and J 5 bases, with 10 bases left between them. The CDR3 consists of 13 residues. Per the germline V gene, CDR1 is SGHNT and CDR2 is YENEEA. CDR3 amino acids: CASSGGADNEQFF. In nucleotides, the CDR3 is TGTGCCAGCAGCGGGGGGGCAGACAATGAGCAGTTCTTC.

The genes are TRBV29-1 and TRBJ1-5, with D tentatively TRBD1 (6 bases). Per germline, CDR1 SQVTM and CDR2 ANQGSEA. The CDR3 is 12 amino acids. Trimming removed 4 bases from V and 3 bases from J, with 7 bases in between. CDR3 region: CSVGTDNQPQHF. As DNA, the CDR3 is TGCAGCGTTGGGACAGACAATCAGCCCCAGCATTTT.

This clone came up once. The chain has TRBV4-2 and TRBJ2-2; 10 positions match TRBD2. This CDR3 region has 17 residues. The germline gives CDR1 LGHNA, CDR2 YNFKEQ. V gave up 0 bases and J gave up 6 bases; unmatched junction bases: 7. CDR3 region: CASSQERTAGGPGELFF. CDR3 sequence (DNA): TGTGCCAGCAGCCAAGAGAGGACAGCGGGAGGGCCCGGGGAGCTGTTTTTT.

This chain links TRBV10-3 with TRBJ1-1; possible D gene TRBD1, 5 bases. The CDR3 runs 11 residues. The germline V gene has CDR1 ENHRY and CDR2 SYGVKD. V shed 10 bases and J shed 1 base, with 7 bases lying between them. The CDR3 here is CATGQNTEAFF. The CDR3 nucleotides are TGTGCCACCGGACAGAACACTGAAGCTTTCTTT.

This clone appeared a single time. The chain recombines TRBV7-2 with TRBJ1-6, with TRBD1 identical over 9 bases. V lost 5 bases, J lost 7 bases, and 3 bases stayed unmatched. CDR3 length equals 14 residues. The germline gives CDR1 SGHTA, CDR2 FQGNSA. The CDR3 coding sequence is TGTGCCAGCAGCCGGACAGGGGCGAATTCACCCCTCCACTTT. As protein: CASSRTGANSPLHF.

This clone was recorded once. The V call is TRBV11-2, the J call TRBJ2-7, with 9 bases lining up with TRBD2. V lost 3 bases and J lost 3; bases outside the gene matches: 6. The CDR3 runs 15 residues. Germline V gene data show CDR1 as SGHAT and CDR2 as FQNNGV. The DNA of the CDR3 is TGTGCCAGCAGCTTTGTGGCGGGAGGGGTCTACGAGCAGTACTTC. This encodes CASSFVAGGVYEQYF. The variable domain in full, completed from reference TRBV11-2 and TRBJ2-7, reads EAGVAQSPRYKIIEKRQSVAFWCNPISGHATLYWYQQILGQGPKLLIQFQNNGVVDDSQLPKDRFSAERLKGVDSTLKIQPAKLEDSAVYLCASSFVAGGVYEQYFGPGTRLTVT.

The V call is TRBV11-1, the J call TRBJ2-3; 10 bases align to TRBD1. V gave up 0 bases and J gave up 5 bases; unmatched junction bases: 8. The CDR3 length is 17 residues. The germline V gene encodes CDR1 SGHAT and CDR2 FQDESV (reference sequence). Written as DNA, the CDR3 is TGTGCCAGCAGCTTAGCGGCCGCCGGGACAGGGGTAGATACGCAGTATTTT. It is translated as CASSLAAAGTGVDTQYF.

The genes are TRBV6-5 and TRBJ2-5; tentatively, D is TRBD2 (5 bases). Germline V gene data show CDR1 as MNHEY and CDR2 as SVGAGI. V was cut by 3 bases and J by 8 bases, with 16 bases left in between. The CDR3 is 14 amino acids. The CDR3 protein is CASSYSAFGGTQYF. The CDR3 DNA reads TGTGCCAGCAGTTATTCTGCCTTCGGAGGTACCCAGTACTTC.

This clone was counted a single time. The chain combines TRBV5-4 with TRBJ1-4, with TRBD1 matching 9 bases. The CDR3 sequence is 14 residues long. CDR1 and CDR2 (germline): SGHNT, YYREEE (reference sequence). Trimming took 4 bases from V and 7 from J; bases not matched to a gene: 5. This CDR3 is CASSAGTGFEKLFF. CDR3 nucleotides: TGTGCCAGCAGCGCCGGGACAGGGTTTGAAAAACTGTTTTTT.

The rearrangement joins TRBV2 to TRBJ2-2; 10 nucleotides line up with TRBD2. The germline V gene encodes CDR1 SNHLY and CDR2 FYNNEI. The CDR3 is made up of 15 amino acids. The V and J ends lost 4 bases and 7 bases, in that order; junction bases with no gene match: 6. In DNA, the CDR3 is TGTGCCAGCAGTGCGGCTAGCGGGGGAAACGGGGAGCTGTTTTTT. This encodes CASSAASGGNGELFF. Filled out from reference TRBV2 and TRBJ2-2, the complete variable domain reads EPEVTQTPSHQVTQMGQEVILRCVPISNHLYFYWYRQILGQKVEFLVSFYNNEISEKSEIFDDQFSVERPDGSNFTLKIRSTKLEDSAMYFCASSAASGGNGELFFGEGSRLTVL.

This clone was found many times. The chain recombines TRBV7-6 with TRBJ2-3; D is unclear. The CDR3 covers 15 residues. Trimming removed 5 bases from V and 0 bases from J, with 12 bases in between. Germline assignment: CDR1 SGHVS and CDR2 FNYEAQ. DNA of the CDR3: TGTGCCAGCAGCCTCAGGTCCTCTAGCACAGATACGCAGTATTTT. Translation gives CASSLRSSSTDTQYF.

V is TRBV6-5 and J is TRBJ2-5; 7 bases match TRBD1. The length of the CDR3 is 14 residues. The germline CDR1 and CDR2 sequences are MNHEY and SVGAGI. V was pared by 5 bases and J by 2 bases, with 5 bases of the junction left unmatched. Here the CDR3 reads CASSQQGLQETQYF. The CDR3 DNA sequence: TGTGCCAGCAGTCAACAGGGGCTACAAGAGACCCAGTACTTC.

The chain uses TRBV3-1 (or the pseudogene TRBV3-2) and TRBJ2-2; D is unresolved. Germline-derived CDR1 and CDR2 are LGHDT and YNNKEL (reference sequence). CDR3 size: 15 residues. The V end lost 0 bases, the J end lost 1 base, and 6 bases lay between the germline ends. The CDR3 is CASSQDPGNTGELFF. CDR3 DNA sequence: TGTGCCAGCAGCCAAGATCCCGGGAACACCGGGGAGCTGTTTTTT.

The rearrangement uses TRBV27 and TRBJ2-1; D uncertain. V was pared by 6 bases and J by 6 bases, with 12 bases between. Germline CDR1 and CDR2: MNHEY and SMNVEV (reference sequence). This CDR3 is built from 13 residues. CDR3: CASSRITGNEQFF. CDR3 DNA: TGTGCCAGCAGCCGGATTACGGGCAATGAGCAGTTCTTC.

The chain employs TRBV5-1 and TRBJ2-6, with D perhaps matching TRBD2 (6 bases). The germline CDR1 and CDR2 sequences are SGHRS and YFSETQ. Trimming stripped 2 bases from V and 3 bases from J, with 21 bases between. This CDR3 has 19 residues. Written as DNA, the CDR3 is TGCGCCAGCAGCTTTGGGAGGCTAGCTGGGGTAGGTGGGGCCAACGTCCTGACTTTC. Translated, it gives CASSFGRLAGVGGANVLTF.

The rearrangement joins TRBV7-9 to TRBJ1-5; 8 bases agree with TRBD1. After removal of 4 bases from V and 2 bases from J, the junction contained 10 bases not matched to a gene. This CDR3 comprises 17 residues. Germline-derived CDR1 and CDR2 are SEHNR and FQNEAQ (reference sequence). This CDR3 is CASSSGQGGDGNQPQHF. The CDR3 coding sequence is TGTGCCAGCAGCTCCGGACAGGGCGGCGATGGCAATCAGCCCCAGCATTTT.

This chain's CDR3 is CASSSNTGANTEAFF. CDR3 sequence (DNA): TGTGCCAGCAGCTCAAATACAGGGGCAAACACTGAAGCTTTCTTT. The chain is built from TRBV11-3 and TRBJ1-1; 7 positions agree with TRBD1. V shed 4 bases and J 2 bases; nucleotides not matched to a gene: 7. Germline V lookup: CDR1 SGHNT, CDR2 YENEEA. This CDR3 is built from 15 residues.